This passage covers 23 T cell receptor beta chains from one sample sequenced in a study of T cells in Graves' hyperthyroidism and ophthalmopathy. What was amplified from RNA transcripts were TCR beta CDR3 regions. TCR CDR3 regions were first amplified by RT-PCR with HTBI primers. TCRdb passed the multiplex PCR reads through MiXCR, listing each CDR3 protein once. The table has more than 500,000 distinct CDR3 sequences, around 42% seen once; the top ten hold around 17%. The sequenced sample consisted of peripheral blood or thyroid tissue (not recorded which). The receptors stem from an adult woman with Graves' disease, either hyperthyroidism or ophthalmopathy (not recorded which).

This clonotype was found many times. V gene TRBV20-1 combines with J gene TRBJ2-5, with D possibly matching TRBD1 (5 bases). The V and J ends lost 3 bases and 4 bases respectively, with 12 bases between them. The CDR3 is made up of 13 amino acids. Looked up from germline, CDR1 is DFQATT and CDR2 is SNEGSKA (reference sequence). The CDR3 here is CSASSGALETQYF. The CDR3 bases are TGCAGTGCTAGTAGTGGGGCCCTAGAGACCCAGTACTTC.

This clonotype has just a few counts. This chain connects TRBV7-6 to TRBJ2-5, with 7 positions matching TRBD2. The CDR3 has 15 residues. Germline V CDR1 and CDR2: SGHVS, FNYEAQ. The trim removed 4 bases at V and 4 bases at J, leaving 9 bases unmatched. CDR3 DNA: TGTGCCAGCAGCTATACGGGGGGAGAGGGAGAGACCCAGTACTTC. It yields the protein CASSYTGGEGETQYF.

This clonotype was counted ten times or more. The V and J genes are TRBV12-3 or TRBV12-4 and TRBJ2-6; D remains unclear. Trimming shortened V by 1 base and J by 0 bases, and 7 bases separated the two germline ends. The CDR3 is made up of 16 amino acids. As DNA, the CDR3 is TGTGCCAGCAGTTTAGGCACACCCTCTGGGGCCAACGTCCTGACTTTC. Translating it yields CASSLGTPSGANVLTF.

This clonotype was counted ten times or more. Just one base apart from a much larger clone, this may be a read error. V gene TRBV7-9 combines with J gene TRBJ2-5; D is ambiguous. The germline V gene encodes CDR1 SEHNR and CDR2 FQNEAQ (reference sequence). Trimming left V 2 bases short and J 5 bases short, with 9 bases between. CDR3 length equals 13 residues. CDR3 sequence reads: CASSLPTEETQYF. The CDR3 coding sequence is TGTGCCAGCAGCTTACCCACCGAGGAGACCCAGTACTTC.

To note about this clonotype: One junction end disagrees with the germline gene, perhaps due to a read error. J is TRBJ2-7 and V is TRBV5-1; the match to TRBD1 covers 7 bases. The V gene's germline CDR1 is SGHRS and CDR2 YFSETQ. The CDR3 covers 14 residues. CDR3 amino acids: CASSGSRDSNEQYF. CDR3 sequence (DNA): TGTGCCAGCAGCGGATCCCGGGACAGCAACGAGCAGTACTTC.

The chain uses TRBV6-1 and TRBJ1-4; no clear D gene. Trimming removed 6 bases from V and 7 bases from J, with 15 bases in between. The CDR3 is 14 residues long. Per germline, CDR1 MNHNS and CDR2 SASEGT. CDR3 in amino acids: CASRGLGIGEKLFF. The CDR3 region has the DNA TGTGCCAGCAGGGGGTTGGGGATAGGTGAAAAACTGTTTTTT.

This clonotype was picked up a small number of times. The CDR3 DNA follows: TGTGCCAGCAGCCCGGGACCAGGGCAGGCCTCGACTGAAGCTTTCTTT. Translated: CASSPGPGQASTEAFF. The chain employs TRBV7-2 and TRBJ1-1; possible D gene TRBD1, 5 bases. Germline V gene sequence: CDR1 SGHTA, CDR2 FQGNSA. Trimming took off 5 bases at V and 5 bases at J, with 21 bases between the two ends. This CDR3 is built from 16 residues.

The chain couples TRBV29-1 to TRBJ2-7; D is perhaps TRBD2 (6 bases). The length of the CDR3 is 13 residues. Trimming took 8 bases from V and 6 from J, leaving 20 bases between them. Germline lookup yields CDR1 SQVTM and CDR2 ANQGSEA. CDR3: CSLWARPGGEQYF. In DNA, the CDR3 is TGCAGCTTGTGGGCGAGGCCCGGGGGCGAGCAGTACTTC.

There are many counts of this clonotype. The chain uses TRBV11-2 and TRBJ2-7, with D perhaps TRBD1 (6 bases). Germline CDR1 SGHAT, CDR2 FQNNGV. CDR3 size: 14 residues. V was cut by 4 bases and J by 2 bases, with 12 bases left in between. Written as DNA, the CDR3 is TGTGCCAGCAGCTCATGGACAGACGCCTACGAGCAGTACTTC. Encoded protein: CASSSWTDAYEQYF.

J is TRBJ2-5 and V is TRBV10-3; TRBD1 agrees at 8 bases. Germline CDR1 reads ENHRY; CDR2 reads SYGVKD. The CDR3 is made up of 15 amino acids. V gave up 2 bases and J gave up 2 bases; unmatched junction bases: 4. CDR3 protein: CAISERTGRQETQYF. In DNA form, the CDR3 reads TGTGCCATCAGTGAGAGGACAGGGCGACAAGAGACCCAGTACTTC.

The chain recombines TRBV10-3 with TRBJ2-7; TRBD2 matches 10 bases. The germline gives CDR1 ENHRY, CDR2 SYGVKD. The CDR3 length is 14 residues. V gave up 6 bases and J gave up 7 bases; unmatched junction bases: 9. CDR3 coding DNA: TGTGCCATCAGGCTAGCGGGAGCGACGGGGGAGCAGTACTTC. This gives the protein CAIRLAGATGEQYF.

This clonotype was recorded once. V usage is TRBV2 and J usage is TRBJ2-2; 14 bases are a match to TRBD2. The CDR3 is 17 amino acids. J was trimmed by 1 base and V by 9 bases; bases with no gene match: 7. From germline, CDR1 is SNHLY and CDR2 FYNNEI. CDR3 sequence: CASTGTSGSMNTGELFF. DNA for the CDR3: TGTGCCAGTACCGGGACTAGCGGGAGCATGAACACCGGGGAGCTGTTTTTT.

The table lists this clonotype with many counts. V and J are TRBV7-2 and TRBJ2-7; possibly TRBD1 or TRBD2 for D (5 bases each). Germline CDR1 is SGHTA and CDR2 is FQGNSA. This CDR3 contains 15 residues. V was pared by 5 bases and J by 2 bases, with 16 bases between. Written as DNA, the CDR3 is TGTGCCAGCAGCGGGGGATCTAGTTTTCCCTACGAGCAGTACTTC. This gives the protein CASSGGSSFPYEQYF.

This clonotype has a handful of counts. Here the CDR3 DNA reads TGTGCCAGCAGTACTAGCGGAATCTCCTACAATGAGCAGTTCTTC. It translates to CASSTSGISYNEQFF. V is TRBV2 and J is TRBJ2-1; 8 nucleotides align to TRBD2. Germline loops: CDR1 SNHLY, CDR2 FYNNEI. The CDR3 is 15 amino acids. V shed 5 bases, J shed 0 bases, and the junction held 3 bases outside the gene matches.

The chain is built from TRBV7-2 and TRBJ1-2; D is perhaps TRBD1 (5 bases). The germline V and J ends were trimmed by 5 bases and 6 bases, with 13 bases remaining between them. Germline V gene sequence: CDR1 SGHTA, CDR2 FQGNSA. The CDR3 extends over 13 amino acids. This chain's CDR3 is CASSTPGGDGYTF. The CDR3 DNA reads as TGTGCCAGCAGCACCCCCGGGGGTGATGGCTACACCTTC.

The rearrangement joins TRBV29-1 to TRBJ1-6, with 9 positions matching TRBD1. Germline assignment: CDR1 SQVTM and CDR2 ANQGSEA. This CDR3 spans 14 amino acids. V lost 6 bases, J lost 9 bases, and 9 bases stayed unmatched. In nucleotides, the CDR3 is TGCAGCGTCGCCCCGGGACAGGGAGCTTCACCCCTCCACTTT. Protein sequence: CSVAPGQGASPLHF. Full variable domain (remainder filled in from reference TRBV29-1 and TRBJ1-6): SAVISQKPSRDICQRGTSLTIQCQVDSQVTMMFWYRQQPGQSLTLIATANQGSEATYESGFVIDKFPISRPNLTFSTLTVSNMSPEDSSIYLCSVAPGQGASPLHFGNGTRLTVT.

V usage is TRBV24-1 and J usage is TRBJ1-2; 7 nucleotides align to TRBD1. J was trimmed by 8 bases and V by 4 bases; bases with no gene match: 6. Germline V gene data show CDR1 as KGHDR and CDR2 as SFDVKD. CDR3 length: 13 amino acids. DNA for the CDR3: TGTGCCACCAGTGACGACAGGGAAGGCGGCTACACCTTC. The encoded protein is CATSDDREGGYTF.

This clonotype turned up a few times. This chain joins TRBV7-9 and TRBJ2-7; no clear D. This CDR3 spans 13 amino acids. CDR1 SEHNR and CDR2 FQNEAQ come from the germline V gene (reference sequence). V lost 5 bases to trimming and J lost 3 bases, with 11 bases between them. The CDR3 here is CASSPILFYEQYF. In DNA, the CDR3 is TGTGCCAGCAGCCCGATCCTTTTCTACGAGCAGTACTTC.

This clonotype was recorded many times. The J gene is TRBJ1-2, the V gene TRBV7-9; D call uncertain. Germline V CDR1 and CDR2: SEHNR, FQNEAQ (reference sequence). Deletions cut 4 bases from V and 0 bases from J, with 6 bases between. There are 13 residues in the CDR3. CDR3 residues: CASSSTTNYGYTF. CDR3 nucleotide sequence: TGTGCCAGCAGCTCAACCACTAACTATGGCTACACCTTC.

This chain connects TRBV10-3 to TRBJ2-5; the match to TRBD1 covers 10 bases. Germline lookup yields CDR1 ENHRY and CDR2 SYGVKD. The junction had 13 bases not matched to a gene; V was cut back by 10 bases and J by 5 bases. The CDR3 runs 15 residues. CDR3 nucleotides: TGTGCCACCAAACCGGGACAGGGGATGATGGAGACCCAGTACTTC. Protein product: CATKPGQGMMETQYF.

This clonotype was seen repeatedly, ten times or more. The chain carries TRBV7-3 and TRBJ2-7; D is uncertain. V was cut by 5 bases and J by 6 bases, with 17 bases left in between. Germline V gives CDR1 SGHTA, CDR2 FQGTGA. This CDR3 contains 14 residues. CDR3 nucleotide sequence: TGTGCCAGCAGCCAAAGTATCCCCGGAGCCGAGCAGTACTTC. It is translated as CASSQSIPGAEQYF.

This chain links TRBV7-9 with TRBJ2-7; D unclear. This CDR3 is built from 13 residues. Deletions cut 5 bases from V and 6 bases from J, with 14 bases between. Germline-derived CDR1 and CDR2 are SEHNR and FQNEAQ (reference sequence). This CDR3 is CASSPYKSGEQYF. In DNA form, the CDR3 reads TGTGCCAGCAGCCCGTATAAGTCCGGCGAGCAGTACTTC.

Many counts were recorded for this clonotype. J is TRBJ1-3 and V is TRBV4-1, with no clear D. The germline V and J ends were trimmed by 1 base and 0 bases, with 10 bases remaining between them. This CDR3 region has 16 residues. Germline assignment: CDR1 MGHRA and CDR2 YSYEKL. CDR3 in amino acids: CASSQGGGRSGNTIYF. The CDR3 bases are TGCGCCAGCAGCCAAGGTGGAGGGCGCTCTGGAAACACCATATATTTT.